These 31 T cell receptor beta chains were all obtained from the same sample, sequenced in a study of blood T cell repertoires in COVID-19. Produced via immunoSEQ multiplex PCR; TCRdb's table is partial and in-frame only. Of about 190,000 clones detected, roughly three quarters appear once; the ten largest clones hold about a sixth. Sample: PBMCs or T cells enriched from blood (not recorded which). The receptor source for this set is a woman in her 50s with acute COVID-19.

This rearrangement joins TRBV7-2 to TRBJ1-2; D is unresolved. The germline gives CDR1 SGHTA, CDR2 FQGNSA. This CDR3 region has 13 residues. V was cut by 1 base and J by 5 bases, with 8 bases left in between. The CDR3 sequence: CASSLGRGYGYTF. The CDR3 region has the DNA TGTGCCAGCAGCTTAGGACGGGGTTATGGCTACACCTTC.

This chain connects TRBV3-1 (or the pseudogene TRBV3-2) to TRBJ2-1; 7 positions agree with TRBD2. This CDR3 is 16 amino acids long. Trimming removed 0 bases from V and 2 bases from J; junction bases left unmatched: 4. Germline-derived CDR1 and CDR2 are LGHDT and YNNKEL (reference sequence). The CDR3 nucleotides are TGTGCCAGCAGCCAAGAACCTAGCGGCCCCTACAATGAGCAGTTCTTC. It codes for CASSQEPSGPYNEQFF.

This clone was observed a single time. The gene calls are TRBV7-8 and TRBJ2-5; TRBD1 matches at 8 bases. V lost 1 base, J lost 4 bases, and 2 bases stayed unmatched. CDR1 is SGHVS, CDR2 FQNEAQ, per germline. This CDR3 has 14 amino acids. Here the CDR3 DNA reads TGTGCCAGCAGCTTAGAGGACAGGGCAGAGACCCAGTACTTC. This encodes CASSLEDRAETQYF.

The CDR3 reads CASSLDGVGISPLHF. CDR3 DNA sequence: TGTGCCAGCAGCTTGGACGGGGTGGGGATTTCACCCCTCCACTTT. The chain joins TRBV5-8 to TRBJ1-6; no reliable D call. CDR1 and CDR2 from the germline V gene are SGHTS and YDEGEE. The ends were cut back, 0 bases at V and 9 bases at J, with 13 bases in the middle. CDR3 length equals 15 residues.

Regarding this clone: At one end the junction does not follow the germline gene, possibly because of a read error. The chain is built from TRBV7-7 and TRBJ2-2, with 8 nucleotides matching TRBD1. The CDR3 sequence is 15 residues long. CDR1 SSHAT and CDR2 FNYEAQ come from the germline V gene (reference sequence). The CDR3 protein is CASSLGTGNTGELFF. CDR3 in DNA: TGTGCTAGCAGCTTAGGGACAGGGAACACCGGGGAGCTGTTTTTT.

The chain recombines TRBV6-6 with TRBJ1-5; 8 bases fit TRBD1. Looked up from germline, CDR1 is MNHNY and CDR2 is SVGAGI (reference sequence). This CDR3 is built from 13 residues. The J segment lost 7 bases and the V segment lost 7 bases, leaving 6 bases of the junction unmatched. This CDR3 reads CASKDRGRQPQHF. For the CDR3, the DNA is TGTGCCAGCAAAGACAGGGGCAGACAGCCCCAGCATTTT.

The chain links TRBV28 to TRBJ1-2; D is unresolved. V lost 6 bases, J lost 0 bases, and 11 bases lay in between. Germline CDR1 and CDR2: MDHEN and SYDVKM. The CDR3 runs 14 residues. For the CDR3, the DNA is TGTGCCAGCAGAGAGGGAACATCTAACTATGGCTACACCTTC. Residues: CASREGTSNYGYTF.

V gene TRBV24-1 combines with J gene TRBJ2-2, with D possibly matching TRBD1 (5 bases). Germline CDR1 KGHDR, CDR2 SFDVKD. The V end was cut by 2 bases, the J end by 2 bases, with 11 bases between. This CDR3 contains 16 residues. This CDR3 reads CATSDSDIFNTGELFF. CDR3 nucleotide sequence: TGTGCCACCAGTGATTCGGACATATTCAACACCGGGGAGCTGTTTTTT.

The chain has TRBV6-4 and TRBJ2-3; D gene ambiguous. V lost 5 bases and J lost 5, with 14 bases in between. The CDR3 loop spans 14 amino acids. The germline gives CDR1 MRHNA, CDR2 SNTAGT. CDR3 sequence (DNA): TGTGCCAGCAGTTCAGACATGGAAAGAGATACGCAGTATTTT. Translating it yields CASSSDMERDTQYF.

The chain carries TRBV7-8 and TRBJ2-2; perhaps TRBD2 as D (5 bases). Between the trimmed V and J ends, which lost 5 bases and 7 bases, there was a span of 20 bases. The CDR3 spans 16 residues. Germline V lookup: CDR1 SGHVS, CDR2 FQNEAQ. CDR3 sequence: CASSPSGTGRNGELFF. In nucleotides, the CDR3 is TGTGCCAGCAGCCCCAGCGGAACTGGCCGGAACGGGGAGCTGTTTTTT.

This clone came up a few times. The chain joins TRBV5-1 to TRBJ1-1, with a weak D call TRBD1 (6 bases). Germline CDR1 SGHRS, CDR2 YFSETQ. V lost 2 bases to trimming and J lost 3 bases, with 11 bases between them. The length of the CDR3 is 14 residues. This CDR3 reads CASSFNAGDTEAFF. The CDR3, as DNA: TGCGCCAGCAGCTTTAATGCAGGGGACACTGAAGCTTTCTTT.

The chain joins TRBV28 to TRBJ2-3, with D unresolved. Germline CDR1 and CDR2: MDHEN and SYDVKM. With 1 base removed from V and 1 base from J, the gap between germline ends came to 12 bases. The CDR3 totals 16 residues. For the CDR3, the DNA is TGTGCCAGCAGTTTATCGGTGCGAGGAGGCACAGATACGCAGTATTTT. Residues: CASSLSVRGGTDTQYF.

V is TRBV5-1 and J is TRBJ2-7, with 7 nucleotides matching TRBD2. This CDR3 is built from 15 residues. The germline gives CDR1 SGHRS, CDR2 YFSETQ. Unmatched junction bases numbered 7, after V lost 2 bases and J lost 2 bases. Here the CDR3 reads CASSLVAGNPYEQYV. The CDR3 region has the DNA TGCGCCAGCAGCTTAGTAGCGGGCAATCCCTACGAGCAGTACGTC.

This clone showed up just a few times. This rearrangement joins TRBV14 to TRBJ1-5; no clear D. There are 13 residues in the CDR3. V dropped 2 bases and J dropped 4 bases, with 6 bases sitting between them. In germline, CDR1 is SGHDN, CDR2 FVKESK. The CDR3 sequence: CASSQRGNQPQHF. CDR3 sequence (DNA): TGTGCCAGCAGCCAACGAGGAAATCAGCCCCAGCATTTT.

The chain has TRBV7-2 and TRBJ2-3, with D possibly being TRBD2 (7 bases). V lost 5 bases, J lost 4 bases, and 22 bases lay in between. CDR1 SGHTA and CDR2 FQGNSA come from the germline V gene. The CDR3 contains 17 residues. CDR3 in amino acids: CASSLRGGDGRADTQYF. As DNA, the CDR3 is TGTGCCAGCAGCCTAAGGGGGGGCGATGGGCGGGCAGATACGCAGTATTTT.

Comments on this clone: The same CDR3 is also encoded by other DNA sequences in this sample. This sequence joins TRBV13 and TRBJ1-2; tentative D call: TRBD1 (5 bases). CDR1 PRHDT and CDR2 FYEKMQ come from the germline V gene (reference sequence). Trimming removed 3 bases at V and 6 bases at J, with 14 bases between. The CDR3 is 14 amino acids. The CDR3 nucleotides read TGTGCCAGCAGCTTGCGTCAGGGCGAGGATGGCTACACCTTC. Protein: CASSLRQGEDGYTF.

CDR3 residues: CASSYQAGGYNEQFF. The CDR3 DNA reads as TGTGCCAGCAGCTACCAAGCAGGGGGGTACAATGAGCAGTTCTTC. This chain links TRBV14 with TRBJ2-1; tentative D call: TRBD1 (7 bases). CDR3 length: 15 amino acids. Looked up from germline, CDR1 is SGHDN and CDR2 is FVKESK. Trimming pared 5 bases from V and 4 bases from J, leaving 15 bases between.

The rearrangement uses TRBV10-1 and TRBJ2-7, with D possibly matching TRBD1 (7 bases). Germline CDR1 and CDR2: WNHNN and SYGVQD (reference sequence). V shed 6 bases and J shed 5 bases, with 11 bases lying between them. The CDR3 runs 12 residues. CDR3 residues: CASREGADEQYV. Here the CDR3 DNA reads TGCGCCAGCAGGGAGGGGGCGGACGAGCAGTACGTC.

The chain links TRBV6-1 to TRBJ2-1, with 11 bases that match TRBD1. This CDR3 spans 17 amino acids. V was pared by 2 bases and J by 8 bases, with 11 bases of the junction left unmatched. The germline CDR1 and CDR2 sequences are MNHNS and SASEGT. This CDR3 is CASSETLTDRGRDEQFF. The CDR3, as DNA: TGTGCCAGCAGTGAAACCCTAACGGACAGGGGGCGCGATGAGCAGTTCTTC.

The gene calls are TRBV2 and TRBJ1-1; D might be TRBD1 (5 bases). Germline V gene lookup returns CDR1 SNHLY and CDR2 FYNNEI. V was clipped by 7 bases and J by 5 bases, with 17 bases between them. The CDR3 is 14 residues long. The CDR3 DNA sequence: TGTGCCAGCAACGGAGGGGTGGTTGGGACTGAAGCTTTCTTT. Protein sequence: CASNGGVVGTEAFF.

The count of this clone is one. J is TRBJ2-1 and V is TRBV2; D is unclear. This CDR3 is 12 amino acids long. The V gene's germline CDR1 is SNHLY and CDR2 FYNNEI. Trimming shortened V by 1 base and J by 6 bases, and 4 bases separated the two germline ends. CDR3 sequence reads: CASSEDSNEQFF. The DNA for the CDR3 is TGTGCCAGCAGTGAAGACAGCAATGAGCAGTTCTTC.

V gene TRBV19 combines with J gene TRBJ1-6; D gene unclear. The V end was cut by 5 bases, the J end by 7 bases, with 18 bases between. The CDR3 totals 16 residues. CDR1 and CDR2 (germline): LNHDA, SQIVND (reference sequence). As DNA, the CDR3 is TGTGCCAGTAGTGCCCCCACCCAAGGGAGCAATTCACCCCTCCACTTT. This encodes CASSAPTQGSNSPLHF.

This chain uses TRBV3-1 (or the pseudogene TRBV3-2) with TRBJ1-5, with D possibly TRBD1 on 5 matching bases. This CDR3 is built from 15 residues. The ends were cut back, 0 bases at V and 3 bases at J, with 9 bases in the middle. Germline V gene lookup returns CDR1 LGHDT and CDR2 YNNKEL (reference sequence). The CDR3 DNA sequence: TGTGCCAGCAGCCAAGATGGGGCAATCAATCAGCCCCAGCATTTT. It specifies CASSQDGAINQPQHF.

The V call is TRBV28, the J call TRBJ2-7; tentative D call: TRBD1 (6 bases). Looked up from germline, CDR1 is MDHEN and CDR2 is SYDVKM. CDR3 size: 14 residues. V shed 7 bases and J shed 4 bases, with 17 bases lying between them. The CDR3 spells CASTPGSGHYEQYV. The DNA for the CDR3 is TGTGCCAGCACCCCGGGATCGGGACATTACGAGCAGTACGTC.

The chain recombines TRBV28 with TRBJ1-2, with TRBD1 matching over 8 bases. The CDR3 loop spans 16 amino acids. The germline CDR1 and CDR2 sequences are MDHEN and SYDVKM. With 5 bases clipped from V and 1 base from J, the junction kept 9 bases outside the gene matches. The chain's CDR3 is CASSPNPGQGNYGYTF. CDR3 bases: TGTGCCAGCAGTCCCAATCCTGGACAGGGTAACTATGGCTACACCTTC.

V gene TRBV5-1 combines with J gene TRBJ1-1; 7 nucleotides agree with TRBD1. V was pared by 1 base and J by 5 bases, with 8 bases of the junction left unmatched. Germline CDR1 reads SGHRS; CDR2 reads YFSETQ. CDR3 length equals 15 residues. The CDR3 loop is CASSLRGGSGTEAFF. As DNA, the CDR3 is TGCGCCAGCAGCTTGCGAGGGGGCTCGGGGACTGAAGCTTTCTTT.

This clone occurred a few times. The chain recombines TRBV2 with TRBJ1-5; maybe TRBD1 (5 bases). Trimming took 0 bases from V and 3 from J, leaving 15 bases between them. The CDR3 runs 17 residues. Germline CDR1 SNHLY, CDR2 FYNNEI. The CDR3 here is CASSEAGTLAFNQPQHF. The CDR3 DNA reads TGTGCCAGCAGTGAAGCGGGGACTTTGGCCTTCAATCAGCCCCAGCATTTT.

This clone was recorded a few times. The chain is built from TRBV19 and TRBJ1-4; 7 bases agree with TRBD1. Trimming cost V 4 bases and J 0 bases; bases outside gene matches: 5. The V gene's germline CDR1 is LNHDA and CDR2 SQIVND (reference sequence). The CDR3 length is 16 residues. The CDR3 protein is CASSTGQFATNEKLFF. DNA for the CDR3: TGTGCCAGTAGTACGGGACAGTTTGCAACTAATGAAAAACTGTTTTTT.

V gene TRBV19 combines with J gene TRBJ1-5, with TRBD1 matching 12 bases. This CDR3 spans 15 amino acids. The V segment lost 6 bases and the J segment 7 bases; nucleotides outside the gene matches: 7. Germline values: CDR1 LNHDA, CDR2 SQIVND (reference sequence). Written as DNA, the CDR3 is TGTGCCAGTAGCACGGGACAGGGGGCGGGACAGCCCCAGCATTTT. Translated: CASSTGQGAGQPQHF.

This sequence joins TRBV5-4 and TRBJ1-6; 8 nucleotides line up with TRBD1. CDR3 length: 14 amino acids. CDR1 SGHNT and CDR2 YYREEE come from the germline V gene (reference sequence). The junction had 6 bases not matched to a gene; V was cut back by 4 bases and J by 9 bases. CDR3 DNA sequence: TGTGCCAGCAGCGTGGACAGGGTTAGTTCACCCCTCCACTTT. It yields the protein CASSVDRVSSPLHF.

The CDR3 reads CASSLRNTGGDEQYV. For the CDR3, the DNA is TGCGCCAGCAGCTTGCGAAACACAGGGGGAGACGAGCAGTACGTC. This sequence joins TRBV5-1 and TRBJ2-7; 8 nucleotides align to TRBD1. Germline assignment: CDR1 SGHRS and CDR2 YFSETQ. The CDR3 spans 15 residues. V trimming: 1 base; J trimming: 5 bases; junction bases outside the gene matches: 8.